This T cell receptor (beta chain) emerged from a study of CD8+CD57+ T cells in acquired aplastic anemia. The use of genomic DNA as template underpinned the TCR beta VDJ and CDR3 profiling. One entry per CDR3 protein results from TCRdb running MiXCR on the reads. The profile shows around 430,000 distinct CDR3 sequences, more than 25% of them singletons. Study outcomes and limitations: Shared by patients and controls, 25 to 35 CD8+ CDR3s were abundant in patients.

Before being chosen for sequencing, patients had shown CD8+CD57+ cell expansion by flow cytometry. By the time of blood sampling, patients had still received no therapy. The germline V gene encodes CDR1 DFQATT and CDR2 SNEGSKA (reference sequence). The CDR3 is made up of 11 amino acids. This clonotype showed up just a few times. Antigen unknown. A read error is possible here, since a much larger clone lies one base away. The chain is built from TRBV20-1 and TRBJ2-2, with D tentatively TRBD2 (5 bases). Sequencing was carried out using sorted CD4+, CD8+, or CD8+CD57+ T cells (not recorded which) from PBMCs. The sequence came from a human donor with aplastic anemia. CDR3 DNA sequence: TGCAGTGCTAGAGGCACCGGGGAGCTGTCTTTT. It translates to CSARGTGELSF.